This T cell receptor beta chain was documented in a study of shared clonotypes between healthy human individuals. Study as a whole: The cohort had a couple of women and a few men, ages 18 to 49. Whole-study findings and limits: Investigators collected only blood, and repertoires in tissues likely differ.

The assay was carried out at the deep level. Per the original methods: In the immunoSEQ data, sequences were junction-only and lacked quality scores, so filtering differed. Sequencing was performed with immunoSEQ multiplex PCR; in TCRdb, only in-frame clones are kept and a portion is missing. Clone size and the V and J calls come from that table; the DNA yielded D and trimming. The data hold about 2.2 million clones, with 93% observed a single time. A note on this clone: Its antigen is still unknown.

The naive CD8 fraction comprised CD45RO-negative cells positively selected for CCR7 and excluded terminally differentiated effector memory CD45RA+ cells. This TCR derives from a man aged 18 to 29 in good health. Some clones in this sample may be carry-over from other donors' samples. Sequencing input: naive CD8+ T cells from PBMCs.

The CDR3 is CASSRGLFDEQFF. The DNA of the CDR3 is TGCGCCAGCAGCAGGGGTCTCTTCGATGAGCAGTTCTTC. This chain links TRBV5-1 with TRBJ2-1; possibly TRBD1 for D (5 bases). This CDR3 comprises 13 residues. From germline, CDR1 is SGHRS and CDR2 YFSETQ. The V gene lost 4 bases and the J gene lost 8 bases, with 13 bases spanning the gap.